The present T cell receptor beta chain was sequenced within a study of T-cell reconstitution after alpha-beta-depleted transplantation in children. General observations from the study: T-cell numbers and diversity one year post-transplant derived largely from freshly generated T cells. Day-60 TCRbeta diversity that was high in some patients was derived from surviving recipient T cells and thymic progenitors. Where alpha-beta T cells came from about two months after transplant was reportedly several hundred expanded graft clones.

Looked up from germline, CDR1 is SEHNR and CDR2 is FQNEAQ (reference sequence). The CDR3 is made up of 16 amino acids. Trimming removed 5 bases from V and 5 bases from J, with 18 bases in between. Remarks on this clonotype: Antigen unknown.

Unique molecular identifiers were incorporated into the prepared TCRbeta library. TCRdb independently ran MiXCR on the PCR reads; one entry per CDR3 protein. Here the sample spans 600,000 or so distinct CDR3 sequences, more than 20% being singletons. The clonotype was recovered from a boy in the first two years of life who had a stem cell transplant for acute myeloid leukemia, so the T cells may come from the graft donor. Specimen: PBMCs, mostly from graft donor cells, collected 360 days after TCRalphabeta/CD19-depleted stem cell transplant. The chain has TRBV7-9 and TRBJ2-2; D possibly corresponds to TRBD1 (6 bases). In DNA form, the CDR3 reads TGTGCCAGCAGCCCCAGGGGCGTAGTTGGGACCGGGGAGCTGTTTTTT. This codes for CASSPRGVVGTGELFF.